This TCR beta chain was captured by sequencing in a study of cytomegalovirus exposure and HLA in healthy donors. Overall study findings and caveats: Among TCR beta chains, those listed as cytomegalovirus-associated numbered about 160. CMV antigen specificity was confirmed in vitro for three CMV-associated chains. Cytomegalovirus status was reportedly diagnosed by the classifier with high sensitivity and specificity.

Donors came from a validation cohort of fewer than 150 subjects, distinct from the first 666-subject cohort. This CDR3 comprises 13 residues. The V and J ends lost 1 base and 10 bases respectively, with 11 bases between them. Per the germline V gene, CDR1 is LGHNA and CDR2 is YNFKEQ. Clones were read by immunoSEQ multiplex PCR, and TCRdb kept only the in-frame ones, dropping some. The sample carries some 170,000 clones, about 86% recorded once. Note on this clone: The antigen remains unidentified.

This receptor was obtained from a woman aged 18-30 years in good health and CMV-seronegative. The sample comprised PBMCs. The gene calls are TRBV4-2 and TRBJ2-1; possibly TRBD1 for D (5 bases). The CDR3 loop reads CASSQASREEQFF. CDR3 nucleotides: TGTGCCAGCAGCCAAGCGTCCAGGGAAGAGCAGTTCTTC.